Reported below is one TCR beta chain. Its antigen remains unknown. Alongside a J-beta primer mix, a sample-barcoded 5' primer served in a second PCR lasting about 7 to 12 cycles. One entry per CDR3 protein, called by TCRdb with MiXCR from the 5' RACE reads. This sample carries fewer than 950,000 distinct CDR3 sequences, about 55% of them seen once, and the ten largest clones take about 42%. Each sample yielded at least 6 million isolated PBMCs. The data were taken from a study of blood T cells in healthy people across ages. Notes on the study in general: Greater diversity and more naive CD4+ cells were seen in long-lived donors than in aged donors. In older individuals, TCR beta diversity per million T cells was lower, falling roughly linearly with age.

The CDR3 totals 16 residues. Germline CDR1 and CDR2: SNHLY and FYNNEI. V shed 7 bases and J shed 0 bases, with 17 bases lying between them. The clonotype comes from an elderly man in good health. This chain connects TRBV2 to TRBJ2-3, with D tentatively TRBD1 (5 bases). Material: blood. The DNA of the CDR3 is TGTGCCAGCAACCAGGAGATGGGGCCTAGCACAGATACGCAGTATTTT. It translates to CASNQEMGPSTDTQYF.